This is a list of T cell receptor beta chains from one sample in a study of CD8+CD57+ T cells in acquired aplastic anemia. Each CDR3 protein is one row after TCRdb ran MiXCR on the reads. Among some 280,000 distinct CDR3 sequences listed, 55% to 65% were seen once. Material for sequencing was sorted CD4+, CD8+, or CD8+CD57+ T cells (not recorded which) from PBMCs. The receptor set was obtained from a human donor with severe aplastic anemia or a healthy control (not recorded which). The CDR3 runs from the conserved cysteine through the conserved F or W. The order of the fields is J gene, V gene, clone size, D gene, CDR3 DNA, CDR3 protein. A D gene is named only where the DNA matches it firmly. Size tells how often a clone was seen (once, few, many) or the class of an expanded clone, and some rows leave it out.

J: TRBJ1-6
V: TRBV7-3
size: once
D: -
DNA: TGTGCCAGCAGCCCGGGGGGAAACGGAGCATTCTATAATTCACCCCTCCACTTT
CDR3: CASSPGGNGAFYNSPLHF

J: TRBJ1-5
V: TRBV19
size: many
D: TRBD1
DNA: TGTGCCAGTAGTGTCGACAGGGATCAGCCCCAGCATTTT
CDR3: CASSVDRDQPQHF

J: TRBJ2-3
V: TRBV20-1
size: -
D: TRBD2
DNA: TGCAGTGCTAGAGGGAACGGGGGGGGGGGCACAGATACGCAGTATTTT
CDR3: CSARGNGGGGTDTQYF

J: TRBJ1-1
V: TRBV15
size: -
D: -
DNA: TGTGCCACCAGTATCGACCTGAACACTGAAGCTTTCTTT
CDR3: CATSIDLNTEAFF

J: TRBJ1-4
V: TRBV15
size: -
D: -
DNA: TGTGCCACCAGCAGAGATCGGGGGAATGAAAAACTGTTTTTT
CDR3: CATSRDRGNEKLFF

J: TRBJ2-2
V: TRBV2
size: -
D: -
DNA: TGTGCCAGCAGTGAAGCCCCCGGGAACACCGGGGAGCTGTTTTTT
CDR3: CASSEAPGNTGELFF

J: TRBJ2-3
V: TRBV19
size: -
D: -
DNA: TGTGCCAGTAGTATAGAGGGGGGAGGCACTGATACGCAGTATTTT
CDR3: CASSIEGGGTDTQYF

J: TRBJ2-7
V: TRBV27
size: -
D: -
DNA: TGTGCCAGCAGTTTACGGGCCTCCTACGAGCAGTACTTC
CDR3: CASSLRASYEQYF

J: TRBJ1-5
V: TRBV20-1
size: -
D: -
DNA: TGCAGTGCTGTAGGACGGATGAATCAGCCCCAGCATTTT
CDR3: CSAVGRMNQPQHF

J: TRBJ1-1
V: TRBV7-9
size: -
D: -
DNA: TGTGCCAGCAGCCTTGGAGGGCTCGGAGCTTTCTTT
CDR3: CASSLGGLGAFF

J: TRBJ2-4
V: TRBV11-2
size: many
D: -
DNA: TGTGCCAGCAGCTCGTACGGACAGTTAGCCAAAAACATTCAGTACTTC
CDR3: CASSSYGQLAKNIQYF

J: TRBJ1-1
V: TRBV29-1
size: many
D: -
DNA: TGCAGCGTGAACAGGGTGAACACTGAAGCTTTCTTT
CDR3: CSVNRVNTEAFF

J: TRBJ1-6
V: TRBV20-1
size: -
D: -
DNA: TGCAGTGCTCTCCGAGTCGACAGGCTTAATTCACCCCTCCACTTT
CDR3: CSALRVDRLNSPLHF

J: TRBJ2-5
V: TRBV24-1
size: -
D: TRBD1
DNA: TGTGCCACCAGTGACTCGACAGGGCTTGGAAAGACCCAGTACTTC
CDR3: CATSDSTGLGKTQYF

J: TRBJ2-1
V: TRBV5-1
size: -
D: TRBD2
DNA: TGCGCCAGCAGCTTGGTGGGGGCGGGGGGGCGGAAGGATGGGCAGTTCTTC
CDR3: CASSLVGAGGRKDGQFF

J: TRBJ2-5
V: TRBV5-1
size: many
D: -
DNA: TGCGCCAGCAGCTTGGCATCCGATAGGGACCAGTACTTC
CDR3: CASSLASDRDQYF

J: TRBJ2-7
V: TRBV20-1
size: once
D: -
DNA: TGCAGTGCTAGAGGTGTCGCAGGGGCCTACGAGCAGTACTTC
CDR3: CSARGVAGAYEQYF

J: TRBJ1-2
V: TRBV5-1
size: -
D: TRBD1
DNA: TGCGCCAGCACCCCAGGACAGGGGGCTTATGGCTACACCTTC
CDR3: CASTPGQGAYGYTF

J: TRBJ2-1
V: TRBV5-1
size: many
D: TRBD1
DNA: TGCGCCAGCACCCCGGGACAGGGGGCACGGGAGCAGTTCTTC
CDR3: CASTPGQGAREQFF

J: TRBJ2-6
V: TRBV2
size: -
D: TRBD2
DNA: TGTGCCAGCACAAGGGAGGGTTCTGGGGCCAACGTCCTGACTTTC
CDR3: CASTREGSGANVLTF

J: TRBJ1-5
V: TRBV20-1
size: few
D: -
DNA: TGCAGTGCTATCTGGGACGGCCTTAGCAATCAGCCCCAGCATTTT
CDR3: CSAIWDGLSNQPQHF

J: TRBJ1-6
V: TRBV7-2
size: -
D: -
DNA: TGTGCCAGCAGCTTCCGGGACACTAGCAATCAGCCCCTCCACTTT
CDR3: CASSFRDTSNQPLHF

J: TRBJ1-6
V: TRBV2
size: -
D: TRBD1
DNA: TGTGCCAGCAGGGGGGGACAGGGGAATAATTCACCCCTCCACTTT
CDR3: CASRGGQGNNSPLHF

J: TRBJ2-5
V: TRBV6-1
size: once
D: TRBD2
DNA: TGTGCCAGCGCCCAACGGAGCGGGAGGCCACAAGAGACCCAGTACTTC
CDR3: CASAQRSGRPQETQYF

J: TRBJ1-1
V: TRBV20-1
size: few
D: -
DNA: TGCAGTGCGGGGGCCGACACTGAAGCTTTCTTT
CDR3: CSAGADTEAFF

J: TRBJ2-3
V: TRBV6-6
size: -
D: TRBD2
DNA: TGTGCCAGCAGTCCCTGGACTAGCGGGTCCCTCACAGATACGCAGTATTTC
CDR3: CASSPWTSGSLTDTQYF

J: TRBJ1-6
V: TRBV19
size: -
D: -
DNA: TGTGCCAGTACCCCGGGGGGGTTCTCCTATAATTCACCCCTCCACTTT
CDR3: CASTPGGFSYNSPLHF

J: TRBJ1-2
V: TRBV5-6
size: many
D: -
DNA: TGTGCCAGCAGCTTGGCCGTCAGGGGTTTGGCTCACTATGGCTACACCTTC
CDR3: CASSLAVRGLAHYGYTF

J: TRBJ2-5
V: TRBV6-6
size: few
D: -
DNA: TGTGCCAGCAGTTGGTCGGGCCGGGAGACCCAGTACTTC
CDR3: CASSWSGRETQYF

J: TRBJ1-1
V: TRBV7-6
size: -
D: -
DNA: TGTGCCAGCAGCGCCAGGGAGGTCGGCACTGAAGCTTTCTTT
CDR3: CASSAREVGTEAFF

J: TRBJ2-3
V: TRBV7-9
size: -
D: -
DNA: TGTGCCACCAAACCTAAATTACAACCCAGCACAGATACGCAGTATTTT
CDR3: CATKPKLQPSTDTQYF

J: TRBJ2-7
V: TRBV5-1
size: -
D: TRBD2
DNA: TGCGCCAGCAGCTTGAGCGGGGAGAGGGGTCGGTGGCAGTACTTC
CDR3: CASSLSGERGRWQYF

J: TRBJ1-2
V: TRBV20-1
size: -
D: -
DNA: TGCAGTGCTGCAAAGACTAACTATGGCTACATCTTC
CDR3: CSAAKTNYGYIF

J: TRBJ2-3
V: TRBV19
size: -
D: TRBD1
DNA: TGTGCCAGTCGCAGTAGACAGGGGGCGGCTGTGGATACGCAGTATTTT
CDR3: CASRSRQGAAVDTQYF

J: TRBJ1-6
V: TRBV4-3
size: many
D: TRBD1
DNA: TGCGCCAGCAGCCAACAGACAGGGGAGGGATCACCCCTCCACTTT
CDR3: CASSQQTGEGSPLHF

J: TRBJ1-6
V: TRBV14
size: -
D: -
DNA: TGTGCCAGCAGCCAAGTCAGGGAAGGCTCACCCCTCCACTTT
CDR3: CASSQVREGSPLHF

J: TRBJ2-7
V: TRBV5-1
size: -
D: TRBD1
DNA: TGCGCCAGCAGCGGCGGGGACAGGGATAAGAAGCAGTACTTC
CDR3: CASSGGDRDKKQYF

J: TRBJ1-2
V: TRBV19
size: -
D: -
DNA: TGTGCCAGTACCGGTCGCCGATTTCTCTATGGCTACACCTTC
CDR3: CASTGRRFLYGYTF

J: TRBJ1-1
V: TRBV14
size: many
D: TRBD1
DNA: TGTGCCAGCAGCCTGCGGACAGGGGGGGACACTGAAGCTTTCTTT
CDR3: CASSLRTGGDTEAFF

J: TRBJ2-7
V: TRBV24-1
size: -
D: TRBD2
DNA: TGTGCCACCAGTGCCGGGACTAGATCCTACGAGCAGTACTTC
CDR3: CATSAGTRSYEQYF

J: TRBJ1-5
V: TRBV7-4
size: many
D: TRBD1
DNA: TGTGCCAGCAGCTCCTGCCGGGCGGACAGGGGGCACAGGTATCAGCCCCAGCATTTT
CDR3: CASSSCRADRGHRYQPQHF

J: TRBJ2-2
V: TRBV20-1
size: -
D: -
DNA: TGCAGTGCTAGTTATGGCACCGGGGAGCTGTTTTTT
CDR3: CSASYGTGELFF

J: TRBJ2-7
V: TRBV20-1
size: few
D: TRBD2
DNA: TGCAGTGCTAAGCGGGACTCCTACGAGCAGTACTTC
CDR3: CSAKRDSYEQYF

J: TRBJ2-7
V: TRBV5-1
size: -
D: TRBD2
DNA: TGCGCCAGCAGCTCCCCAGTAGCGGGAGGGCCGAACGAGCAGTACTTC
CDR3: CASSSPVAGGPNEQYF

J: TRBJ2-4
V: TRBV7-2
size: many
D: -
DNA: TGTGCCAGCAGCTTAGCCCCAACTAGATTGGCGGCCAAAAACATTCAGTACTTC
CDR3: CASSLAPTRLAAKNIQYF

J: TRBJ1-2
V: TRBV12-3/TRBV12-4
size: -
D: -
DNA: TGTGCCAGCAGTTTCGGGGGGATGTATGGCTACACCTTC
CDR3: CASSFGGMYGYTF

J: TRBJ2-2
V: TRBV7-9
size: -
D: TRBD1
DNA: TGTGCCAGCAGCCCGGGACAGGGAAGTGGAAACACCGGGGAGCTGTTTTTT
CDR3: CASSPGQGSGNTGELFF

J: TRBJ2-7
V: TRBV7-9
size: few
D: -
DNA: TGTGCCAGCAGCCCAGTCGGGGACTACGAGCAGTACTTC
CDR3: CASSPVGDYEQYF

J: TRBJ1-5
V: TRBV7-3
size: -
D: -
DNA: TGTGCCAGCAGTGTAAGTATCGGAGATAGCAATCAGCCCCAGCATTTT
CDR3: CASSVSIGDSNQPQHF

J: TRBJ2-5
V: TRBV5-8
size: many
D: -
DNA: TGTGCCAGCAGAGAGGGACTCCAAGAGACCCAGTACTTC
CDR3: CASREGLQETQYF

J: TRBJ2-1
V: TRBV20-1
size: few
D: -
DNA: TGCAGTGCCCCGAGCTTGTCCCATGAGCAGTTCTTC
CDR3: CSAPSLSHEQFF

J: TRBJ1-5
V: TRBV10-3
size: -
D: TRBD1
DNA: TGTGCCATCAGTGCGACAGGGTTTCAGCCCCAGCATTTT
CDR3: CAISATGFQPQHF

J: TRBJ2-1
V: TRBV7-3
size: -
D: TRBD2
DNA: TGTGCCAGCAGCAAACTAGCGGGAGTTTTATACAATGAGCAGTTCTTC
CDR3: CASSKLAGVLYNEQFF

J: TRBJ1-6
V: TRBV5-1
size: -
D: -
DNA: TGCGCCAGCAGCTTGCCTAATTCACCCCTCCACTTT
CDR3: CASSLPNSPLHF

J: TRBJ1-2
V: TRBV2
size: -
D: -
DNA: TGTGCCAGCAGTGAAGCCGGGACAAGTTATGGCTACACCTTC
CDR3: CASSEAGTSYGYTF